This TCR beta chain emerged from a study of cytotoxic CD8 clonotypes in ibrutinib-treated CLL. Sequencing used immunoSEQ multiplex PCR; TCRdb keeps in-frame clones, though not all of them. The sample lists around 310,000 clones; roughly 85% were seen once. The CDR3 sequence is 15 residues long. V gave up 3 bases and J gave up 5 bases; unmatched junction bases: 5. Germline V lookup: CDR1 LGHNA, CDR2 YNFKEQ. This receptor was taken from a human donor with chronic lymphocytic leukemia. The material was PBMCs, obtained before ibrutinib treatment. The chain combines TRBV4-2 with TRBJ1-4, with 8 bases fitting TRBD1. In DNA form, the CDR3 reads TGTGCCAGCAGCCAGGTGACAGGGGTAAATGAAAAACTGTTTTTT. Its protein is CASSQVTGVNEKLFF.